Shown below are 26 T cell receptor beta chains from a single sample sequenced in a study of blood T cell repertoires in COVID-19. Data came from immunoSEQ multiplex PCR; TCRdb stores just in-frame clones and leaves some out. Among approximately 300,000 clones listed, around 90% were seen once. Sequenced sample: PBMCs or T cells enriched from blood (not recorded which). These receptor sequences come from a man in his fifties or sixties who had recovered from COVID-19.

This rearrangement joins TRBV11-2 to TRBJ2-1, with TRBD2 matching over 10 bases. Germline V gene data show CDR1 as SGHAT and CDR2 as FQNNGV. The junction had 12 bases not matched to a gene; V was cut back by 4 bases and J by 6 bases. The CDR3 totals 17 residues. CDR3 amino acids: CASSWGAGGPVGNEQFF. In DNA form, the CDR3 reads TGTGCCAGCAGCTGGGGAGCGGGAGGGCCTGTGGGCAATGAGCAGTTCTTC.

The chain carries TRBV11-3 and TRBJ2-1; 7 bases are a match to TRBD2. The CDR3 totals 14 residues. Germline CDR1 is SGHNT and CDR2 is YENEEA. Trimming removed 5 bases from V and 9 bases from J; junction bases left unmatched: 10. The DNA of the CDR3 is TGTGCCAGCAGCCCGAGCGGGGCTCGGAGTGAGCAGTTCTTC. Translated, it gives CASSPSGARSEQFF.

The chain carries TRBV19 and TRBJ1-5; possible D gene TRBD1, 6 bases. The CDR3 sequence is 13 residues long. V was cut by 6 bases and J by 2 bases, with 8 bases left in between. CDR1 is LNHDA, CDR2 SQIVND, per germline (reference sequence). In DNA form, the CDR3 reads TGTGCCAGTAGGGACAGCCGCAATCAGCCCCAGCATTTT. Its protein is CASRDSRNQPQHF.

The CDR3 sequence is CASSRRLDSYNEQFF. DNA of the CDR3: TGTGCCAGCAGCCGAAGACTAGACTCCTACAATGAGCAGTTCTTC. The chain combines TRBV3-1 (or the pseudogene TRBV3-2) with TRBJ2-1; D is perhaps TRBD2 (6 bases). V was shortened by 4 bases and J by 0 bases, with 10 bases between the two germline ends. The CDR3 extends over 15 amino acids. Germline CDR1 reads LGHDT; CDR2 reads YNNKEL (reference sequence).

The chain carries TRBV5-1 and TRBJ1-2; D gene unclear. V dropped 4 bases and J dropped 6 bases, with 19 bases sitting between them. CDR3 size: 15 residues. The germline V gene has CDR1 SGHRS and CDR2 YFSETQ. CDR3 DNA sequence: TGCGCCAGCAGCAACAGACCTGAAGACGGTGATGGCTACACCTTC. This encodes CASSNRPEDGDGYTF.

For the CDR3, the DNA is TGTGCCAGCAGCTTAGCTCATGAGCAGTTCTTC. This codes for CASSLAHEQFF. This chain links TRBV11-2 with TRBJ2-1; no definite D call. With 1 base removed from V and 8 bases from J, the gap between germline ends came to 3 bases. Germline CDR1 reads SGHAT; CDR2 reads FQNNGV. The CDR3 is 11 residues long.

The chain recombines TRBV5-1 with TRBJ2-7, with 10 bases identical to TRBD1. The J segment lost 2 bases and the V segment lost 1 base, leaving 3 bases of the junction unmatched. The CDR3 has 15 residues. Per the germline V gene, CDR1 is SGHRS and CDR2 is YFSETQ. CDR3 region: CASSLLDRGTYEQYF. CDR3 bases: TGCGCCAGCAGCTTGCTGGACAGGGGGACCTACGAGCAGTACTTC.

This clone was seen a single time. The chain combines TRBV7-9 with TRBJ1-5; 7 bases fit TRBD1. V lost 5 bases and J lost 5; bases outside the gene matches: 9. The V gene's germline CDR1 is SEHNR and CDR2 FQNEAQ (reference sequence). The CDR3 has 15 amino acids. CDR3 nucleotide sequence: TGTGCCAGCAGCATGGCACAGGGGCGATATCAGCCCCAGCATTTT. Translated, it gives CASSMAQGRYQPQHF. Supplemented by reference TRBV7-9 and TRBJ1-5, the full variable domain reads DTGVSQNPRHKITKRGQNVTFRCDPISEHNRLYWYRQTLGQGPEFLTYFQNEAQLEKSRLLSDRFSAERPKGSFSTLEIQRTEQGDSAMYLCASSMAQGRYQPQHFGDGTRLSIL.

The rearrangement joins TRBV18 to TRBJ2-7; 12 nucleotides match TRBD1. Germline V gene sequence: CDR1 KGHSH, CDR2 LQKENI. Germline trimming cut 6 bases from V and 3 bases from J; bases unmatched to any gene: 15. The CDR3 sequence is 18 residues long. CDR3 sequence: CASSSRDRGRGRVYEQYF. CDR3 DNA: TGTGCCAGCTCGTCCCGGGACAGGGGGCGCGGGAGGGTCTACGAGCAGTACTTC. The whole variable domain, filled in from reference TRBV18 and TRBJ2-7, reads NAGVMQNPRHLVRRRGQEARLRCSPMKGHSHVYWYRQLPEEGLKFMVYLQKENIIDESGMPKERFSAEFPKEGPSILRIQQVVRGDSAAYFCASSSRDRGRGRVYEQYFGPGTRLTVT.

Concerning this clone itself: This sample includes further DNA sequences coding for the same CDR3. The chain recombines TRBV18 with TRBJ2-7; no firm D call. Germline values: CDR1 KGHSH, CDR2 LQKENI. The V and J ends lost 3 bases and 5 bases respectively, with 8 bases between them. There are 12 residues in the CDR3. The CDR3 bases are TGTGCCAGCTCACCCTCGGGTGACGAGCAGTACTTC. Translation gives CASSPSGDEQYF.

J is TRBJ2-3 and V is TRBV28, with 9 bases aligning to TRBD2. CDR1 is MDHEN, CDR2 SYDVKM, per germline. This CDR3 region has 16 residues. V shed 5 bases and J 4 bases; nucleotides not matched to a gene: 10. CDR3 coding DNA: TGTGCCAGCAGTCCCTACGGCGGGAGGGCCTCAGATACGCAGTATTTT. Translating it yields CASSPYGGRASDTQYF.

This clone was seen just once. The CDR3 spells CASTYLWEGGNEQFF. The CDR3 DNA reads TGTGCCAGCACCTACCTATGGGAGGGGGGTAATGAGCAGTTCTTC. This chain joins TRBV11-2 and TRBJ2-1; possible D gene TRBD2, 7 bases. V lost 7 bases, J lost 7 bases, and 20 bases lay in between. CDR1 and CDR2 (germline): SGHAT, FQNNGV. The CDR3 sequence is 15 residues long.

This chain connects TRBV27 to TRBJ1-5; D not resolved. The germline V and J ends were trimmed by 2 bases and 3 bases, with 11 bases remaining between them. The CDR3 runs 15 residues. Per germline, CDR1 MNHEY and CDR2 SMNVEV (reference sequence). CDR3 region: CASSLPRPLNQPQHF. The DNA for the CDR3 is TGTGCCAGCAGTTTACCCAGGCCCCTCAATCAGCCCCAGCATTTT.

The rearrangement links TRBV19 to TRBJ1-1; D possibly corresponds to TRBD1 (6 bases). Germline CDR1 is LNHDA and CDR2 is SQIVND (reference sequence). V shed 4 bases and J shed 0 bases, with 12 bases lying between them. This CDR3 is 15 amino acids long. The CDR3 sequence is CASSNRQGLNTEAFF. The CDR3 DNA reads TGTGCCAGTAGTAACCGGCAGGGGCTGAACACTGAAGCTTTCTTT.

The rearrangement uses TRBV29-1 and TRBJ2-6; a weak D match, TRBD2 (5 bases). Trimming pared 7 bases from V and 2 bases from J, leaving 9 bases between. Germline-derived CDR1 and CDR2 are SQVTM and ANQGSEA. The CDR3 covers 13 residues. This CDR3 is CSGRVPGANVLTF. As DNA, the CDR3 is TGCAGCGGGCGGGTCCCTGGGGCCAACGTCCTGACTTTC.

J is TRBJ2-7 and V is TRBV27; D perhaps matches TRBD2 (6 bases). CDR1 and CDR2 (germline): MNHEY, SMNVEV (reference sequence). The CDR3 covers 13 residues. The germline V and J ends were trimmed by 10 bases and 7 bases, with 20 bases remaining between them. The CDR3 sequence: CATRVRVGGEQYF. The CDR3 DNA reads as TGTGCCACCAGGGTACGGGTCGGGGGAGAGCAGTACTTC.

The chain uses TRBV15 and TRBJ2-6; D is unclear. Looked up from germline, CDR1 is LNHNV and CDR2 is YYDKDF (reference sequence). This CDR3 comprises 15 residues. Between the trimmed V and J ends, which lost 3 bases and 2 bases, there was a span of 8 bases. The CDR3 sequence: CATSSASAGANVLTF. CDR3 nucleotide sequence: TGTGCCACCAGCAGCGCTTCGGCTGGGGCCAACGTCCTGACTTTC.

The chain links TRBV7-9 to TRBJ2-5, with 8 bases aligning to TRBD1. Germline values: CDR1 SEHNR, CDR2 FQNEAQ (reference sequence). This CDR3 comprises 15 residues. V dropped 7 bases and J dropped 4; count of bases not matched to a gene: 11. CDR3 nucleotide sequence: TGTGCCAGCACCGATACCGGGACAGGAGGAGAGACCCAGTACTTC. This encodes CASTDTGTGGETQYF. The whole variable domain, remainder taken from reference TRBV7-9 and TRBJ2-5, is DTGVSQNPRHKITKRGQNVTFRCDPISEHNRLYWYRQTLGQGPEFLTYFQNEAQLEKSRLLSDRFSAERPKGSFSTLEIQRTEQGDSAMYLCASTDTGTGGETQYFGPGTRLLVL.

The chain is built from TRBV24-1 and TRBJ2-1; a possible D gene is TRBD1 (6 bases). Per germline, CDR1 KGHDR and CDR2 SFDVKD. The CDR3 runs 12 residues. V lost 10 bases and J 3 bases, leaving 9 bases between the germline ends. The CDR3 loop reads CATQGNYNEQFF. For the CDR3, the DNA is TGTGCCACGCAGGGGAACTACAATGAGCAGTTCTTC.

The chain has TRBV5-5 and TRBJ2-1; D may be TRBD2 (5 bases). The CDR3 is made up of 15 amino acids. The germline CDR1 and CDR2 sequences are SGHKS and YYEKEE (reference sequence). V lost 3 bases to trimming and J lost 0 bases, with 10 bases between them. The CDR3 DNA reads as TGTGCCAGCAGCTGGAAGAGGGACTCCTACAATGAGCAGTTCTTC. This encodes CASSWKRDSYNEQFF.

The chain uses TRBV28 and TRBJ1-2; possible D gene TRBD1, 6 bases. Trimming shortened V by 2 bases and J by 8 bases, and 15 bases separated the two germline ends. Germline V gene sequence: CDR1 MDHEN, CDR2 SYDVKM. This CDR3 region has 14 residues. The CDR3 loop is CASSLGGAGKGYTF. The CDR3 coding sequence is TGTGCCAGCAGTTTAGGGGGCGCGGGTAAAGGCTACACCTTC.

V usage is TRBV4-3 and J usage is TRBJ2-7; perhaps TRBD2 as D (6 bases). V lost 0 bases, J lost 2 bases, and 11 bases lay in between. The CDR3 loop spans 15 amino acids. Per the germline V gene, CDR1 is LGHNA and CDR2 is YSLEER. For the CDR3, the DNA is TGCGCCAGCAGCCAAGAACAGCGGAGGGCCTACGAGCAGTACTTC. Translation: CASSQEQRRAYEQYF.

The CDR3 sequence is CASSFQGLAGTGELFF. The CDR3 DNA reads as TGTGCCAGCAGTTTCCAAGGACTAGCGGGTACCGGGGAGCTGTTTTTT. The J gene is TRBJ2-2, the V gene TRBV6-5; TRBD2 aligns across 11 bases. This CDR3 region has 16 residues. Germline V gene sequence: CDR1 MNHEY, CDR2 SVGAGI. V lost 4 bases to trimming and J lost 5 bases; unmatched junction nucleotides: 6.

This CDR3 is CASSLQGGSYEQYF. The CDR3 DNA is TGTGCCAGCAGCTTACAGGGGGGCTCCTACGAGCAGTACTTC. V gene TRBV7-9 combines with J gene TRBJ2-7; a possible D gene is TRBD1 (7 bases). CDR3 length: 14 residues. Trimming left V 2 bases short and J 0 bases short, with 8 bases between. Germline CDR1 and CDR2: SEHNR and FQNEAQ (reference sequence).

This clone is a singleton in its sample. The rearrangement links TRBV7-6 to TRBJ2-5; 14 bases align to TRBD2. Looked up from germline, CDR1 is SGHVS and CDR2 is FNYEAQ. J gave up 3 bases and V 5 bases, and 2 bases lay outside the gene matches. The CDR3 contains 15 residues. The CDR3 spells CASSPGLAGEETQYF. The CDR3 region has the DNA TGTGCCAGCAGCCCGGGACTAGCGGGAGAAGAGACCCAGTACTTC. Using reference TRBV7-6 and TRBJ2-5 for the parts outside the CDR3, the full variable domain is GAGVSQSPRYKVTKRGQDVALRCDPISGHVSLYWYRQALGQGPEFLTYFNYEAQQDKSGLPNDRFSAERPEGSISTLTIQRTEQRDSAMYRCASSPGLAGEETQYFGPGTRLLVL.

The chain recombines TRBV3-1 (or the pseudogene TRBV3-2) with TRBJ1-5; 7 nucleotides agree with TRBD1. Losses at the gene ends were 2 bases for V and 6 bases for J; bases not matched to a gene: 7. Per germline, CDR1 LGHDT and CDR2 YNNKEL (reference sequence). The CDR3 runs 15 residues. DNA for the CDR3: TGTGCCAGCAGCCAATACACAGGGGAGAGTCAGCCCCAGCATTTT. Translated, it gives CASSQYTGESQPQHF.